These 9 T cell receptor beta chains were sequenced from one sample in a study of blood T cell repertoires in COVID-19. Sequencing was performed with immunoSEQ multiplex PCR; in TCRdb, only in-frame clones are kept and a portion is missing. The repertoire holds 30,000 or so clones, with about four fifths as singletons. Sequenced sample: peripheral blood. These receptor sequences come from a man of 80 years or more with active or convalescent COVID-19.

The J gene is TRBJ2-1, the V gene TRBV7-8, with 7 positions matching TRBD2. CDR1 is SGHVS and CDR2 is FQNEAQ in the germline V gene. The V gene end was trimmed by 5 bases and the J gene end by 8 bases; junction bases not matched to a gene: 9. CDR3 size: 14 residues. CDR3 region: CASSPRYTSDEQFF. The CDR3 bases are TGTGCCAGCAGCCCCCGATACACTAGCGATGAGCAGTTCTTC.

CDR3 loop: CASTGTGDGYTF. The DNA for the CDR3 is TGTGCCAGCACCGGTACAGGGGACGGCTACACCTTC. The rearrangement joins TRBV28 to TRBJ1-2; 7 bases agree with TRBD1. The CDR3 is made up of 12 amino acids. Trimming at V came to 7 bases and at J to 8 bases, leaving 7 bases not matched to a gene. Germline V gene lookup returns CDR1 MDHEN and CDR2 SYDVKM.

The chain joins TRBV6-4 to TRBJ2-1; D is possibly TRBD2 (6 bases). CDR1 is MRHNA and CDR2 is SNTAGT in the germline V gene. The CDR3 runs 13 residues. The ends were cut back, 5 bases at V and 6 bases at J, with 11 bases in the middle. The DNA for the CDR3 is TGTGCCAGCAGTACAGGACTATCCAATGAGCAGTTCTTC. Its protein is CASSTGLSNEQFF.

The chain carries TRBV6-6 and TRBJ1-3, with no clear D. CDR1 MNHNY and CDR2 SVGAGI come from the germline V gene (reference sequence). Trimming cost V 7 bases and J 0 bases, with 10 bases left between them. This CDR3 is 14 amino acids long. The CDR3, as DNA: TGTGCCAGCATTTCGGGGTTCTCTGGAAACACCATATATTTT. Its translation: CASISGFSGNTIYF.

The chain is built from TRBV24-1 and TRBJ2-1; 10 positions agree with TRBD2. The CDR3 has 17 residues. The V gene end was trimmed by 3 bases and the J gene end by 2 bases; junction bases not matched to a gene: 6. CDR1 and CDR2 (germline): KGHDR, SFDVKD. Written as DNA, the CDR3 is TGTGCCACCAGTGATAAAAGACTAGCGGGTCCCTACAATGAGCAGTTCTTC. Amino acids: CATSDKRLAGPYNEQFF.

This clone was detected once. The chain joins TRBV27 to TRBJ1-6; 7 bases agree with TRBD1. CDR1 is MNHEY, CDR2 SMNVEV, per germline (reference sequence). J lost 9 bases, V lost 7 bases, and 12 bases had no gene match. This CDR3 has 15 amino acids. CDR3: CASTHTGQVFSPLHF. CDR3 DNA sequence: TGTGCCAGCACCCACACTGGACAGGTCTTTTCACCCCTCCACTTT.

The chain joins TRBV6-1 to TRBJ1-4; 7 nucleotides agree with TRBD1. Germline V gene data show CDR1 as MNHNS and CDR2 as SASEGT. The CDR3 is 14 residues long. Losses at the gene ends were 2 bases for V and 5 bases for J; bases not matched to a gene: 2. CDR3 nucleotide sequence: TGTGCCAGCAGTGAATCAGGGGGAAATGAAAAACTGTTTTTT. This gives the protein CASSESGGNEKLFF.

The rearrangement joins TRBV7-9 to TRBJ2-7, with 7 bases matching TRBD2. The germline V gene encodes CDR1 SEHNR and CDR2 FQNEAQ (reference sequence). The V and J ends lost 5 bases and 5 bases, in that order; junction bases with no gene match: 12. The CDR3 totals 15 residues. The CDR3 protein is CASSPLTGTKNEQYF. The DNA for the CDR3 is TGTGCCAGCAGCCCTTTGACCGGGACTAAGAACGAGCAGTACTTC.

This clone was picked up a small number of times. The chain is built from TRBV4-2 and TRBJ1-2; a possible D gene is TRBD1 (6 bases). Germline V gene sequence: CDR1 LGHNA, CDR2 YNFKEQ. There are 16 residues in the CDR3. The germline V and J ends were trimmed by 3 bases and 2 bases, with 16 bases remaining between them. CDR3: CASSQEGQQHNYGYTF. As DNA, the CDR3 is TGTGCCAGCAGCCAGGAAGGACAGCAACACAACTATGGCTACACCTTC.